The clone carrying this TCR beta chain was detected only a few times. Its target is unknown. This sample stems from a study of beta chain features in type 1 diabetes. Trimming stripped 4 bases from V and 7 bases from J, with 19 bases between. The CDR3 length is 15 residues. Germline V gives CDR1 MNHEY, CDR2 SVGAGI. All of the isolated RNA was reverse transcribed, so expressed TCRB transcripts were sequenced. Assay used: immunoSEQ multiplex PCR; TCRdb lists only in-frame clones, some missing. This table holds about 700,000 clones, around an eighth found once. Study-wide results and limits: The study left unresolved whether HLA type influences TCRB rearrangement. Across all four CD4+ subsets, people with type 1 diabetes showed modestly shorter TCRB CDR3s.

The single heparinised draw taken from each donor contained around 100 mL of blood on average. Each of the sorted populations had a purity greater than 95%. This chain joins TRBV6-5 and TRBJ1-2; D is unresolved. This TCR was sampled from a man between 18 and 29 years old with type 1 diabetes. The specimen was naive CD4+ T cells from blood. Here the CDR3 reads CASSSNLADVSGYTF. In DNA form, the CDR3 reads TGTGCCAGCAGTTCCAACCTGGCAGATGTGAGTGGCTACACCTTC.